The present T cell receptor beta chain was sequenced within a study of CD4 and CD8 cells across lung adenocarcinoma regions. In germline, CDR1 is MNHEY, CDR2 SMNVEV (reference sequence). The CDR3 extends over 15 amino acids. TCRdb redid the calling of the PCR reads with MiXCR, one entry per CDR3 protein. The table lists about 3,500 distinct CDR3 sequences, roughly 49% of them singletons. Donors had localized lung adenocarcinoma, a non-small cell lung cancer. The sequence was collected from a male donor with lung adenocarcinoma. The CD4 and CD8 labels of this study may be unreliable. The sample consisted of CD8+ T cells from the center of a lung tumor. The genes are TRBV27 and TRBJ2-1, with 8 bases lining up with TRBD1. The DNA end favors TRBJ2-7, so the J call may be wrong. The DNA for the CDR3 is TGTGCCAGCAGTTTATTAGGGACAGGCCTCTACGAGCAGTACTTC. As protein: CASSLLGTGLYEQYF.